The present T cell receptor (beta chain) was sequenced within a study of cytomegalovirus exposure and HLA in healthy donors. The study's findings and limits: Cytomegalovirus-associated status was assigned to 150 to 200 TCR beta chains.

V lost 6 bases to trimming and J lost 8 bases, with 10 bases between them. Germline V gene lookup returns CDR1 MDHEN and CDR2 SYDVKM. The CDR3 loop spans 11 amino acids. Of note for this clone: No antigen is known for it.

The table came from immunoSEQ multiplex PCR; TCRdb's copy has only in-frame clones and leaves some out. The table records 60,000 or so clones, 90% of them present only once. The V call is TRBV28, the J call TRBJ1-2; D may be TRBD1 (5 bases). The TCR originated in a man aged 18 to 30 in good health and CMV-seronegative. What was sequenced was PBMCs. Written as DNA, the CDR3 is TGTGCCAGCAGCCAGGGTTTCGGCTACACCTTC. It translates to CASSQGFGYTF.